This TCR beta chain was obtained from a study of post-analysis software for immune sequencing data. The overall study: Included courses were relapsing-remitting and secondary progressive multiple sclerosis; progressive-relapsing multiple sclerosis was also included. Findings of the study overall: Under the F measure, samples that were prepared in one batch clustered strongly together. In multiple sclerosis, normalized Chao1 diversity was significantly below that of controls.

Notes on this clonotype: Its target is not known.

Incorporated into the TCR beta cDNA libraries were unique molecular identifiers, which served to reduce PCR and sequencing biases. Between roughly 1 and 10 million T cells gave rise to some 470,000 cDNA molecules. A single record per CDR3 protein comes from TCRdb applying MiXCR to the PCR reads. This repertoire shows about 500,000 distinct CDR3 sequences, 45% found once; its top ten account for about an eighth. This receptor was identified in a girl between 5 and 17 years old with multiple sclerosis. Material for sequencing was blood.

CDR3: CASTRSSSGHYEQYF. Written as DNA, the CDR3 is TGTGCCAGCACCAGATCGAGCAGCGGGCACTACGAGCAGTACTTC. The rearrangement uses TRBV3-1 and TRBJ2-7; weak D call: TRBD2 (6 bases). Germline-derived CDR1 and CDR2 are LGHDT and YNNKEL (reference sequence). CDR3 length equals 15 residues. Trimming cost V 7 bases and J 3 bases, with 19 bases left between them.